These 20 T cell receptor beta chains share one sample of origin, sequenced in a study of T-cell memory formation after mild COVID-19. TCRdb re-derived calls from the 5' RACE reads in MiXCR, one entry per CDR3 protein. The data hold about 250,000 distinct CDR3 sequences, with 15% observed a single time. The sequencing input was PBMCs or a T cell subset sorted from them (not recorded which). These receptors originate from an adult woman who had mild COVID-19 (a few samples of this study predate the infection). Cell type and time point are not known.

This clonotype was seen ten or more times. V gene TRBV12-3 or TRBV12-4 combines with J gene TRBJ2-3; 7 bases are a match to TRBD1. V was pared by 3 bases and J by 12 bases, with 6 bases of the junction left unmatched. CDR3 size: 12 residues. The CDR3 loop reads CASSFSDRVQYF. CDR3 sequence (DNA): TGTGCCAGCAGTTTCTCTGACAGGGTCCAGTATTTT.

This clonotype was found a few times. The J gene is TRBJ2-7, the V gene TRBV20-1; 10 nucleotides agree with TRBD1. The length of the CDR3 is 16 residues. The V and J ends lost 6 bases and 5 bases, in that order; junction bases with no gene match: 16. The V gene's germline CDR1 is DFQATT and CDR2 SNEGSKA (reference sequence). The CDR3 loop reads CSAPRDRGVFAHEQYF. In DNA, the CDR3 is TGCAGTGCACCCCGGGACAGGGGAGTTTTTGCCCACGAGCAGTACTTC.

This clonotype was counted at least ten times. One junction end disagrees with the germline gene, perhaps due to a read error. The J gene is TRBJ2-2, the V gene TRBV5-1; D gene uncertain. Per the germline V gene, CDR1 is SGHRS and CDR2 is YFSETQ. CDR3 length equals 13 residues. The CDR3: CASSLDNTGELFF. DNA of the CDR3: TGTGCCAGCAGCTTAGACAACACCGGGGAGCTGTTTTTT.

The chain is built from TRBV6-5 and TRBJ2-1; D may match TRBD1 or TRBD2 (6 bases each). The CDR3 consists of 19 residues. CDR1 and CDR2 from the germline V gene are MNHEY and SVGAGI. V lost 4 bases, J lost 0 bases, and 22 bases lay in between. In nucleotides, the CDR3 is TGTGCCAGCAGTTCTTCTAAGCGGGTTTGGACAGACTCCTACAATGAGCAGTTCTTC. The encoded protein is CASSSSKRVWTDSYNEQFF.

The genes are TRBV12-3 or TRBV12-4 and TRBJ1-6; 9 nucleotides agree with TRBD1. Trimming took 6 bases from V and 17 from J; bases not matched to a gene: 14. The CDR3 is made up of 14 amino acids. The CDR3 reads CASRFDRGTDRVHF. The CDR3 DNA reads as TGTGCCAGCAGATTCGACAGGGGGACAGACAGGGTCCACTTT.

CDR3 amino acids: CAIRDGTGSYEQYF. The CDR3 coding sequence is TGTGCCATCAGAGACGGGACAGGGTCCTACGAGCAGTACTTC. The rearrangement uses TRBV10-3 and TRBJ2-7; TRBD1 matches at 9 bases. The CDR3 spans 14 residues. V was pared by 6 bases and J by 1 base, with 4 bases of the junction left unmatched. Germline CDR1 and CDR2: ENHRY and SYGVKD.

This clonotype was seen a few times. J is TRBJ2-7 and V is TRBV7-2; 8 nucleotides align to TRBD2. V lost 1 base, J lost 2 bases, and 4 bases stayed unmatched. There are 15 residues in the CDR3. From germline, CDR1 is SGHTA and CDR2 FQGNSA. The CDR3 DNA sequence: TGTGCCAGCAGCTTAGACACTAGCGGAACCTACGAGCAGTACTTC. Its translation: CASSLDTSGTYEQYF.

This chain links TRBV5-4 with TRBJ2-5; 9 nucleotides align to TRBD2. Losses at the gene ends were 5 bases for V and 5 bases for J; bases not matched to a gene: 7. Germline V gene lookup returns CDR1 SGHNT and CDR2 YYREEE (reference sequence). This CDR3 has 14 residues. CDR3 nucleotides: TGTGCCAGCAGGGCCGGGACTAGCCTTGAGACCCAGTACTTC. Translation: CASRAGTSLETQYF.

A few counts support this clonotype. The chain is built from TRBV7-6 and TRBJ1-3; 10 bases agree with TRBD1. This CDR3 is built from 15 residues. The J segment lost 3 bases and the V segment lost 5 bases, leaving 4 bases of the junction unmatched. CDR1 SGHVS and CDR2 FNYEAQ come from the germline V gene. CDR3 protein: CASSIGQGGGNTIYF. Written as DNA, the CDR3 is TGTGCCAGCAGCATCGGACAGGGGGGTGGAAACACCATATATTTT.

This clonotype was detected many times. The V gene is TRBV27, the J gene TRBJ2-3; 8 nucleotides agree with TRBD2. The V segment lost 8 bases and the J segment 0 bases; nucleotides outside the gene matches: 10. CDR3 size: 16 residues. Germline CDR1 and CDR2: MNHEY and SMNVEV (reference sequence). For the CDR3, the DNA is TGTGCCAGCTGGGGACTAGGGGCAACTAGCACAGATACGCAGTATTTT. This codes for CASWGLGATSTDTQYF.

This clonotype was detected only a few times. The rearrangement uses TRBV7-9 and TRBJ2-1; 9 nucleotides agree with TRBD2. V gave up 0 bases and J gave up 6 bases; unmatched junction bases: 3. The germline CDR1 and CDR2 sequences are SEHNR and FQNEAQ (reference sequence). This CDR3 comprises 15 residues. The CDR3 region is CASSLALLAGNEQFF. The CDR3 DNA reads TGTGCCAGCAGCTTAGCGTTACTAGCGGGCAATGAGCAGTTCTTC.

The rearrangement links TRBV27 to TRBJ2-7; 9 nucleotides agree with TRBD1. Germline CDR1 reads MNHEY; CDR2 reads SMNVEV (reference sequence). The J segment lost 3 bases and the V segment lost 6 bases, leaving 6 bases of the junction unmatched. The CDR3 spans 14 residues. CDR3 nucleotide sequence: TGTGCCAGCAGCAACAGGGGGCGCCTCTACGAGCAGTACTTC. Its protein is CASSNRGRLYEQYF.

This clonotype was seen a few times. The gene calls are TRBV7-9 and TRBJ2-4, with 13 bases lining up with TRBD2. Per germline, CDR1 SEHNR and CDR2 FQNEAQ (reference sequence). With V trimmed by 5 bases and J by 8 bases, 9 bases remained unmatched. The length of the CDR3 is 16 residues. CDR3 bases: TGTGCCAGCAGCCCGCGGACTAGCGGGAGTTCGGACATTCAGTACTTC. This translates into CASSPRTSGSSDIQYF.

This clonotype was observed a few times. The chain combines TRBV7-6 with TRBJ2-1; D uncertain. The CDR3 runs 12 residues. Trimming removed 1 base from V and 13 bases from J, with 11 bases in between. The germline V gene has CDR1 SGHVS and CDR2 FNYEAQ. CDR3 DNA: TGTGCCAGCAGCTTAGTGAGTGACCGACAGTTCTTC. This sequence encodes CASSLVSDRQFF.

V gene TRBV24-1 combines with J gene TRBJ2-7; no reliable D call. This CDR3 spans 11 amino acids. Trimming removed 7 bases from V and 3 bases from J, with 6 bases in between. Germline assignment: CDR1 KGHDR and CDR2 SFDVKD. CDR3 in amino acids: CATSNDYEQYF. CDR3 coding DNA: TGTGCCACCAGCAATGACTACGAGCAGTACTTC.

This clonotype was recorded a few times. This chain joins TRBV29-1 and TRBJ2-7; perhaps TRBD2 as D (6 bases). Trimming removed 4 bases at V and 6 bases at J, with 16 bases between. The CDR3 is 13 residues long. Per germline, CDR1 SQVTM and CDR2 ANQGSEA. The CDR3 DNA reads as TGCAGCGTTGCCGGGGGAGTCTTAGGCGAGCAGTACTTC. Translated, it gives CSVAGGVLGEQYF.

This clonotype has just a few counts. V gene TRBV20-1 combines with J gene TRBJ2-3, with TRBD1 identical over 10 bases. The germline V gene encodes CDR1 DFQATT and CDR2 SNEGSKA (reference sequence). This CDR3 is built from 15 residues. V shed 4 bases and J 4 bases; nucleotides not matched to a gene: 8. The chain's CDR3 is CSAKGTGVPADTQYF. CDR3 coding DNA: TGCAGTGCTAAAGGGACAGGGGTCCCTGCAGATACGCAGTATTTT.

Only a few counts were recorded for this clonotype. The chain couples TRBV6-6 to TRBJ2-1; 9 nucleotides agree with TRBD2. V dropped 0 bases and J dropped 0; count of bases not matched to a gene: 3. This CDR3 has 17 residues. Looked up from germline, CDR1 is MNHNY and CDR2 is SVGAGI (reference sequence). CDR3 nucleotide sequence: TGTGCCAGCAGTTACTCGGCTAGCGGGATCTCCTACAATGAGCAGTTCTTC. Protein sequence: CASSYSASGISYNEQFF.

This clonotype was counted only a few times. This chain links TRBV20-1 with TRBJ2-7; maybe TRBD2 (6 bases). CDR3 size: 11 residues. V was clipped by 6 bases and J by 11 bases, with 17 bases between them. Per the germline V gene, CDR1 is DFQATT and CDR2 is SNEGSKA (reference sequence). DNA for the CDR3: TGCAGTGCCCAACTTGGGGGGACCGAGTACTTC. Amino acid sequence: CSAQLGGTEYF.

This chain links TRBV12-3 or TRBV12-4 with TRBJ2-1, with no clear D. The CDR3 runs 12 residues. V dropped 4 bases and J dropped 9 bases, with 10 bases sitting between them. The CDR3 region is CASSSQTLEQFF. In nucleotides, the CDR3 is TGTGCCAGCAGTTCCCAGACACTTGAGCAGTTCTTC.